This T cell receptor (beta chain) comes out of a study of T cells in Graves' hyperthyroidism and ophthalmopathy. Study-wide results and caveats: The model forecast ophthalmopathy, anticipating it by a median roughly 6.3 months before onset. Also found in blood were most expanded thyroid clonotypes above 0.001.

On this clonotype: Its antigen is undetermined.

The CDR3 has 15 amino acids. The germline V gene has CDR1 SGHRS and CDR2 YFSETQ. V was shortened by 0 bases and J by 3 bases, with 13 bases between the two germline ends. Pregnant or lactating patients were excluded, as were those with uncontrolled infection or other autoimmune disease. The TCR beta CDR3 regions underwent amplification using RNA transcripts as the source. Using the HTBI primer set, a first-round RT-PCR was run on the TCR CDR3. TCRdb used MiXCR to reprocess the multiplex PCR reads, holding one entry per CDR3 protein. The data show around 400,000 distinct CDR3 sequences, with 15% seen just once and roughly a fifth held by the top ten.

V and J are TRBV5-1 and TRBJ2-7, with D perhaps matching TRBD1 (6 bases). The sample taken for sequencing was blood. The TCR originated in a woman in her sixties with Graves' ophthalmopathy. The CDR3 here is CASSLGQARVYEQYF. In nucleotides, the CDR3 is TGCGCCAGCAGCTTGGGACAGGCCAGGGTCTACGAGCAGTACTTC.